The 24 T cell receptor beta chains presented below share a single source sample, sequenced in a study of T cell responses to AZD1222 COVID-19 vaccine. The assay was immunoSEQ multiplex PCR, and TCRdb's table has in-frame clones only and misses some. The sample lists about 140,000 clones; around 93% were seen once. This sample comprised peripheral blood, obtained 28 days after the second AZD1222 dose. The source is an adult who received the AZD1222 COVID-19 vaccine.

The gene calls are TRBV5-4 and TRBJ2-3; the D gene is possibly TRBD1 (6 bases). V lost 1 base and J lost 0, with 6 bases in between. CDR3 length equals 14 residues. The germline V gene encodes CDR1 SGHNT and CDR2 YYREEE (reference sequence). The CDR3 bases are TGTGCCAGCAGCTTGCAGGGGAGCACAGATACGCAGTATTTT. Translating it yields CASSLQGSTDTQYF.

V usage is TRBV10-3 and J usage is TRBJ1-2; D is uncertain. CDR1 and CDR2 from the germline V gene are ENHRY and SYGVKD. The V end lost 0 bases, the J end lost 1 base, and 6 bases lay between the germline ends. CDR3 length equals 14 residues. Here the CDR3 reads CAISESGDNYGYTF. The CDR3 nucleotides read TGTGCCATCAGTGAGTCGGGAGATAACTATGGCTACACCTTC.

This rearrangement joins TRBV13 to TRBJ2-7, with 9 bases identical to TRBD2. Germline V gives CDR1 PRHDT, CDR2 FYEKMQ (reference sequence). The CDR3 consists of 14 residues. V lost 6 bases and J lost 0; bases outside the gene matches: 3. The CDR3 bases are TGTGCCAGCAGGCTAGCGGGGAGCTCCTACGAGCAGTACTTC. This encodes CASRLAGSSYEQYF.

This chain links TRBV5-1 with TRBJ1-5; tentatively, D is TRBD1 (6 bases). The CDR3 loop spans 15 amino acids. In germline, CDR1 is SGHRS, CDR2 YFSETQ. V lost 4 bases, J lost 4 bases, and 15 bases lay in between. The CDR3 nucleotides read TGCGCCAGCAGCCAAACCGGGACAAAGAATCAGCCCCAGCATTTT. Residues: CASSQTGTKNQPQHF.

The chain has TRBV28 and TRBJ2-5; tentative D call: TRBD2 (5 bases). V was clipped by 6 bases and J by 4 bases, with 18 bases between them. Germline V gene sequence: CDR1 MDHEN, CDR2 SYDVKM. This CDR3 is built from 15 residues. The CDR3 DNA reads as TGTGCCAGCAGCGTTACACCGGGATCTGGAGAGACCCAGTACTTC. Protein: CASSVTPGSGETQYF. Drawing the rest from reference TRBV28 and TRBJ2-5, the complete variable domain is DVKVTQSSRYLVKRTGEKVFLECVQDMDHENMFWYRQDPGLGLRLIYFSYDVKMKEKGDIPEGYSVSREKKERFSLILESASTNQTSMYLCASSVTPGSGETQYFGPGTRLLVL.

This chain links TRBV27 with TRBJ2-7; 8 bases match TRBD1. Germline loops: CDR1 MNHEY, CDR2 SMNVEV (reference sequence). Trimming at V came to 6 bases and at J to 4 bases, leaving 5 bases not matched to a gene. The CDR3 is 13 residues long. CDR3: CASSVDRVYEQYF. The DNA for the CDR3 is TGTGCCAGCAGCGTGGACAGGGTTTACGAGCAGTACTTC.

This chain connects TRBV10-3 to TRBJ2-7; no reliable D call. V lost 3 bases, J lost 0 bases, and 3 bases lay in between. The CDR3 is made up of 12 amino acids. CDR1 and CDR2 from the germline V gene are ENHRY and SYGVKD. As DNA, the CDR3 is TGTGCCATCAGTGAAGGCTCCTACGAGCAGTACTTC. Translated, it gives CAISEGSYEQYF.

The genes are TRBV13 and TRBJ1-1, with a possible D match to TRBD1 (5 bases). This CDR3 is built from 14 residues. CDR1 is PRHDT and CDR2 is FYEKMQ in the germline V gene (reference sequence). Trimming stripped 5 bases from V and 4 bases from J, with 14 bases between. The CDR3, as DNA: TGTGCCAGCAGCCTCCGGGACCAGGGCACTGAAGCTTTCTTT. This sequence encodes CASSLRDQGTEAFF.

CDR3 sequence: CASTPSETGLNNEQFF. The CDR3 DNA is TGTGCCAGCACCCCCAGCGAGACAGGACTCAACAATGAGCAGTTCTTC. This rearrangement joins TRBV28 to TRBJ2-1, with D maybe TRBD1 (6 bases). V was clipped by 7 bases and J by 5 bases, with 21 bases between them. The CDR3 sequence is 16 residues long. CDR1 is MDHEN, CDR2 SYDVKM, per germline. The complete variable domain, with remaining parts taken from reference TRBV28 and TRBJ2-1, reads DVKVTQSSRYLVKRTGEKVFLECVQDMDHENMFWYRQDPGLGLRLIYFSYDVKMKEKGDIPEGYSVSREKKERFSLILESASTNQTSMYLCASTPSETGLNNEQFFGPGTRLTVL.

The chain couples TRBV15 to TRBJ1-1, with 10 bases identical to TRBD1. The V gene's germline CDR1 is LNHNV and CDR2 YYDKDF (reference sequence). This CDR3 is built from 16 residues. The ends lost 4 bases at V and 6 bases at J; junction bases unmatched: 11. The DNA of the CDR3 is TGTGCCACCAGCAAAGGGGGGACAGGGGAATTCGCTGAAGCTTTCTTT. Its protein is CATSKGGTGEFAEAFF.

This clone was seen a single time. The chain carries TRBV7-3 and TRBJ2-5; D uncertain. The CDR3 has 11 residues. Deletions cut 7 bases from V and 5 bases from J, with 8 bases between. Per germline, CDR1 SGHTA and CDR2 FQGTGA. The CDR3 sequence: CASISLETQYF. The CDR3 DNA is TGTGCCAGCATCTCGCTGGAGACCCAGTACTTC.

The V gene is TRBV28, the J gene TRBJ1-5, with TRBD1 identical over 12 bases. The V and J ends lost 5 bases and 1 base, in that order; junction bases with no gene match: 6. The CDR3 sequence is 17 residues long. The germline V gene has CDR1 MDHEN and CDR2 SYDVKM. CDR3 nucleotides: TGTGCCAGCAGTGCAGGGACAGGGGGCTTCAGCAATCAGCCCCAGCATTTT. Protein product: CASSAGTGGFSNQPQHF.

This clone came up once. The V and J genes are TRBV19 and TRBJ2-7, with D uncertain. V was shortened by 4 bases and J by 6 bases, with 7 bases between the two germline ends. In germline, CDR1 is LNHDA, CDR2 SQIVND (reference sequence). CDR3 length: 11 amino acids. In DNA form, the CDR3 reads TGTGCCAGTAGTACCGGGCCCGAGCAGTACTTC. As protein: CASSTGPEQYF.

This clone was picked up a small number of times. The chain recombines TRBV30 with TRBJ1-2; a possible D gene is TRBD1 (6 bases). The CDR3 spans 14 residues. In germline, CDR1 is GTSNPN, CDR2 SVGIG (reference sequence). Between the trimmed V and J ends, which lost 0 bases and 2 bases, there was a span of 10 bases. The CDR3 DNA sequence: TGTGCCTGGAGTGTAACGGGGGCGAACTATGGCTACACCTTC. Translation: CAWSVTGANYGYTF.

This clone was counted a single time. CDR3 sequence: CASSQWDSYEQYF. The CDR3 nucleotides are TGTGCCAGCAGCCAATGGGACTCCTACGAGCAGTACTTC. The genes are TRBV3-1 (or the pseudogene TRBV3-2) and TRBJ2-7; D is unclear. This CDR3 has 13 residues. Looked up from germline, CDR1 is LGHDT and CDR2 is YNNKEL (reference sequence). Trimming removed 2 bases from V and 0 bases from J, with 5 bases in between.

The V gene is TRBV19, the J gene TRBJ2-7; TRBD1 might be the D (5 bases). The CDR3 covers 13 residues. Germline V gives CDR1 LNHDA, CDR2 SQIVND (reference sequence). Trimming pared 6 bases from V and 3 bases from J, leaving 12 bases between. The CDR3 DNA sequence: TGTGCCAGTAGCGCAGGGTTCCGCTACGAGCAGTACTTC. Protein product: CASSAGFRYEQYF.

This clone was found once. The chain joins TRBV28 to TRBJ2-7; 7 bases fit TRBD2. CDR3 length: 17 residues. The germline V gene has CDR1 MDHEN and CDR2 SYDVKM. The J segment lost 5 bases and the V segment lost 4 bases, leaving 17 bases of the junction unmatched. The CDR3 is CASSSGLVGPKADEQYF. The CDR3 nucleotides read TGTGCCAGCAGTTCCGGACTAGTTGGCCCTAAAGCTGACGAGCAGTACTTC.

The chain employs TRBV28 and TRBJ1-3; the D gene is possibly TRBD1 (5 bases). The germline CDR1 and CDR2 sequences are MDHEN and SYDVKM. The CDR3 loop spans 16 amino acids. V dropped 4 bases and J dropped 2 bases, with 15 bases sitting between them. Here the CDR3 DNA reads TGTGCCAGCAGTTCAGGGATCTCCCCTCCTGGAAACACCATATATTTT. Its translation: CASSSGISPPGNTIYF.

The CDR3 spells CASSQIQGDGYTF. CDR3 nucleotides: TGTGCCAGCAGCCAGATACAGGGCGATGGCTACACCTTC. The chain has TRBV14 and TRBJ1-2, with D possibly TRBD1 on 6 matching bases. This CDR3 comprises 13 residues. Trimming took off 3 bases at V and 6 bases at J, with 11 bases between the two ends. Germline CDR1 and CDR2: SGHDN and FVKESK.

This clone was found once. The chain has TRBV7-9 and TRBJ1-1, with D possibly matching TRBD1 (6 bases). The CDR3 runs to 15 residues. Germline CDR1 is SEHNR and CDR2 is FQNEAQ (reference sequence). V lost 3 bases, J lost 6 bases, and 17 bases lay in between. The CDR3 spells CASSFWGAKGAEAFF. In DNA, the CDR3 is TGTGCCAGCAGCTTCTGGGGCGCCAAGGGGGCTGAAGCTTTCTTT.

This chain uses TRBV7-2 with TRBJ2-3; D gene ambiguous. This CDR3 comprises 15 residues. Germline V gene sequence: CDR1 SGHTA, CDR2 FQGNSA. V lost 5 bases to trimming and J lost 0 bases, with 12 bases between them. CDR3 DNA: TGTGCCAGCAGCACATGGGGATCTAGCACAGATACGCAGTATTTT. Amino acid sequence: CASSTWGSSTDTQYF.

The CDR3 sequence: CSASWGSDYEQYF. CDR3 coding DNA: TGCAGTGCTAGTTGGGGGTCCGACTACGAGCAGTACTTC. The genes are TRBV20-1 and TRBJ2-7; D is tentatively TRBD1 or TRBD2 (5 bases each). Germline CDR1 DFQATT, CDR2 SNEGSKA (reference sequence). There are 13 residues in the CDR3. V gave up 3 bases and J gave up 3 bases, with 12 bases separating them.

The V and J genes are TRBV2 and TRBJ1-1, with unresolved D. The V and J ends lost 6 bases and 4 bases respectively, with 15 bases between them. The CDR3 has 14 residues. Germline V gives CDR1 SNHLY, CDR2 FYNNEI. CDR3 sequence (DNA): TGTGCCAGCAGATCGGACGTAGACGGCACTGAAGCTTTCTTT. This codes for CASRSDVDGTEAFF.

The chain carries TRBV7-2 and TRBJ2-1, with D uncertain. Trimming stripped 1 base from V and 3 bases from J, with 4 bases between. CDR1 is SGHTA, CDR2 FQGNSA, per germline. The CDR3 contains 13 residues. The CDR3, as DNA: TGTGCCAGCAGCTTAGTTTTCTACAATGAGCAGTTCTTC. This sequence encodes CASSLVFYNEQFF.